This TCR beta chain came from a study of identical twins. Study-wide points: Excess sharing by twins proved weaker in beta out-of-frame sequences.

TCRdb called the 5' RACE reads again in MiXCR, with one record for every CDR3 protein. The top ten clones hold about 0.91% of a sample with about 520,000 distinct CDR3 sequences, 22% of them seen once. The germline gives CDR1 DFQATT, CDR2 SNEGSKA (reference sequence). The V and J ends lost 4 bases and 5 bases respectively, with 11 bases between them. This CDR3 contains 12 residues. This clonotype was seen only a few times. Antigen specificity is unknown. The same sample was also studied in work on T cells expressing NK-cell markers. That study reports: Among CD8+ T cells from about six donors, dominant NKG2C+ clonotypes accounted for roughly 1.0-7.0%. For a handful of donors, these clonotypes were likewise the leading ones in the CD3+CD56-NKG2C+ fraction.

The receptor was isolated from a woman in her late teens or twenties in good health. J is TRBJ1-1 and V is TRBV20-1; no clear D. The sequenced sample consisted of CD4+ T cells sorted from blood. The CDR3 region is CSANPRWTEAFF. The DNA for the CDR3 is TGCAGTGCTAACCCGAGGTGGACTGAAGCTTTCTTT.